This entry lists 26 T cell receptor beta chains sequenced from one sample in a study of spatial heterogeneity in lung cancer. The sample's time point: sample taken at primary tumor resection. No antigen has been assigned to these receptors. Study-wide results and caveats: Tumor mutation count correlated with how many alpha and beta TCRs expanded intratumorally.

TCRdb ran MiXCR on the 5' RACE reads and lists one entry per CDR3 protein. The sample shows about 2,200 distinct CDR3 sequences, less than 2.5% of them seen only once. The sample here was lung tumor tissue, taken at surgery. Receptor source: a male donor with early-stage non-small cell lung cancer.

This clonotype is deemed medium-sized. The genes are TRBV28 and TRBJ1-5; a possible D gene is TRBD1 (6 bases). Per the germline V gene, CDR1 is MDHEN and CDR2 is SYDVKM. The CDR3 is 14 amino acids. The V and J ends lost 6 bases and 7 bases respectively, with 16 bases between them. CDR3 loop: CASRIGGLGQPQHF. In DNA form, the CDR3 reads TGTGCCAGCAGAATAGGGGGATTGGGCCAGCCCCAGCATTTT.

By sample fraction, this clonotype is medium-sized. The chain employs TRBV20-1 and TRBJ2-5, with TRBD2 identical over 12 bases. Germline values: CDR1 DFQATT, CDR2 SNEGSKA (reference sequence). CDR3 length equals 15 residues. V gave up 5 bases and J gave up 5 bases; unmatched junction bases: 9. The CDR3 is CSAADSGTSGETQYF. The CDR3 coding sequence is TGCAGTGCTGCGGACTCCGGGACTAGCGGGGAGACCCAGTACTTC.

This clonotype is classed as large. The chain has TRBV20-1 and TRBJ1-4; 8 bases fit TRBD1. The CDR3 has 15 amino acids. Germline loops: CDR1 DFQATT, CDR2 SNEGSKA (reference sequence). V dropped 4 bases and J dropped 6; count of bases not matched to a gene: 10. CDR3 sequence: CSATSGQDWDEKLFF. CDR3 sequence (DNA): TGCAGTGCTACCTCGGGACAGGATTGGGATGAAAAACTGTTTTTT.

This clonotype is medium-sized within its sample. The chain is built from TRBV19 and TRBJ1-4; D possibly corresponds to TRBD1 (5 bases). V lost 7 bases, J lost 6 bases, and 18 bases lay in between. The CDR3 extends over 15 amino acids. Germline CDR1 reads LNHDA; CDR2 reads SQIVND (reference sequence). The chain's CDR3 is CASKVWRGADEKLFF. The CDR3 nucleotides read TGTGCCAGTAAAGTTTGGCGGGGCGCTGATGAAAAACTGTTTTTT.

This clonotype qualifies as medium-sized (0.01 to 0.1%). This sequence joins TRBV24-1 and TRBJ1-1; D perhaps matches TRBD1 (6 bases). V gave up 7 bases and J gave up 1 base, with 12 bases separating them. The CDR3 sequence is 14 residues long. Germline assignment: CDR1 KGHDR and CDR2 SFDVKD. The CDR3 region has the DNA TGTGCCACCAGCACAGGGACTGAGAACACTGAAGCTTTCTTT. Translated, it gives CATSTGTENTEAFF.

This clonotype is large. The V call is TRBV20-1, the J call TRBJ2-1; 9 nucleotides agree with TRBD2. Germline loops: CDR1 DFQATT, CDR2 SNEGSKA (reference sequence). With V trimmed by 5 bases and J by 8 bases, 4 bases remained unmatched. The CDR3 runs to 12 residues. Here the CDR3 DNA reads TGCAGTGCTCTCCGACTAGCGGATGAGCAGTTCTTC. Protein product: CSALRLADEQFF.

The table lists this clonotype with many counts. CDR3 DNA: TGTGCCAGCAGCTTATTGGGCGATGAGCAGTTCTTC. Translating it yields CASSLLGDEQFF. The V gene is TRBV7-8, the J gene TRBJ2-1; D remains ambiguous. This CDR3 comprises 12 residues. Trimming stripped 2 bases from V and 8 bases from J, with 7 bases between. Germline CDR1 is SGHVS and CDR2 is FQNEAQ. The full variable domain, its missing parts supplied by reference TRBV7-8 and TRBJ2-1, is GAGVSQSPRYKVAKRGQDVALRCDPISGHVSLFWYQQALGQGPEFLTYFQNEAQLDKSGLPSDRFFAERPEGSVSTLKIQRTQQEDSAVYLCASSLLGDEQFFGPGTRLTVL.

This clonotype is labeled as medium-sized. The CDR3 DNA reads as TGCAGTGCCGGGGCGGGGGGAGGCTACACCTTC. Translated: CSAGAGGGYTF. The chain links TRBV20-1 to TRBJ1-2, with a tentative D call TRBD1 (5 bases). V was pared by 6 bases and J by 8 bases, with 13 bases between. This CDR3 has 11 amino acids. Germline CDR1 DFQATT, CDR2 SNEGSKA (reference sequence).

This clonotype is termed medium-sized. V usage is TRBV19 and J usage is TRBJ2-2, with TRBD1 matching over 8 bases. CDR1 and CDR2 from the germline V gene are LNHDA and SQIVND (reference sequence). The CDR3 extends over 13 amino acids. Trimming cost V 9 bases and J 7 bases; bases outside gene matches: 7. The CDR3 sequence: CASSTGVGGELFF. The CDR3 coding sequence is TGTGCCAGCTCGACAGGGGTCGGCGGGGAGCTGTTTTTT.

This clonotype rates as large. The chain couples TRBV29-1 to TRBJ1-1; 7 bases map to TRBD1. Germline CDR1 is SQVTM and CDR2 is ANQGSEA. The CDR3 is made up of 14 amino acids. Trimming at V came to 2 bases and at J to 4 bases, leaving 7 bases not matched to a gene. The CDR3 DNA follows: TGCAGCGTTGAAATTAGTTACAGGGGCACTGAAGCTTTCTTT. It is translated as CSVEISYRGTEAFF. Supplemented by reference TRBV29-1 and TRBJ1-1, the full variable domain reads SAVISQKPSRDICQRGTSLTIQCQVDSQVTMMFWYRQQPGQSLTLIATANQGSEATYESGFVIDKFPISRPNLTFSTLTVSNMSPEDSSIYLCSVEISYRGTEAFFGQGTRLTVV.

In this sample, this clonotype is medium-sized. This sequence joins TRBV15 and TRBJ2-1; 9 positions match TRBD2. CDR1 is LNHNV, CDR2 YYDKDF, per germline (reference sequence). Trimming took 1 base from V and 2 from J; bases not matched to a gene: 3. The CDR3 runs 16 residues. This chain's CDR3 is CATSRGVAGAYNEQFF. The CDR3 DNA reads TGTGCCACCAGCAGAGGGGTAGCGGGGGCCTACAATGAGCAGTTCTTC.

In this sample, this clonotype is medium-sized. This sequence joins TRBV20-1 and TRBJ1-5, with D maybe TRBD1 (6 bases). The CDR3 is 14 amino acids. V shed 6 bases and J shed 0 bases, with 12 bases lying between them. Germline loops: CDR1 DFQATT, CDR2 SNEGSKA (reference sequence). CDR3 sequence: CSAKQGTSNQPQHF. CDR3 coding DNA: TGCAGTGCGAAACAGGGAACTAGCAATCAGCCCCAGCATTTT.

Within the sample, this clonotype is medium-sized (0.01 to 0.1%). The V gene is TRBV7-2, the J gene TRBJ2-7; D possibly corresponds to TRBD1 (7 bases). Germline-derived CDR1 and CDR2 are SGHTA and FQGNSA. The V gene lost 5 bases and the J gene lost 4 bases, with 15 bases spanning the gap. The CDR3 is 14 residues long. CDR3 coding DNA: TGTGCCAGCAGCGGGAGGACAGGAGATTACGAGCAGTACTTC. Amino acid sequence: CASSGRTGDYEQYF.

Sample share makes this clonotype medium-sized. The chain recombines TRBV28 with TRBJ2-3; 10 bases line up with TRBD1. J gave up 3 bases and V 6 bases, and 6 bases lay outside the gene matches. The CDR3 totals 15 residues. From germline, CDR1 is MDHEN and CDR2 SYDVKM. DNA of the CDR3: TGTGCCAGCAGAATGGGACAGGGGTTGACAGATACGCAGTATTTT. As protein: CASRMGQGLTDTQYF.

In its sample, this clonotype is medium-sized (0.01 to 0.1%). The rearrangement uses TRBV27 and TRBJ1-4; D gene ambiguous. The CDR3 sequence is 15 residues long. Germline CDR1 MNHEY, CDR2 SMNVEV (reference sequence). Trimming removed 5 bases from V and 4 bases from J, with 14 bases in between. The CDR3 sequence: CASSPLFRINEKLFF. Here the CDR3 DNA reads TGTGCCAGCAGTCCGCTCTTCAGGATTAATGAAAAACTGTTTTTT.

This clonotype is categorized as medium-sized (0.01 to 0.1%). The chain is built from TRBV7-7 and TRBJ1-1; D unresolved. CDR3 size: 13 residues. V was shortened by 0 bases and J by 4 bases, with 6 bases between the two germline ends. The V gene's germline CDR1 is SSHAT and CDR2 FNYEAQ (reference sequence). The CDR3, as DNA: TGTGCCAGCAGCTTAGCTGCCGGCACTGAAGCTTTCTTT. This translates into CASSLAAGTEAFF.

This clonotype counts as medium-sized. The rearrangement links TRBV18 to TRBJ2-6; D is perhaps TRBD1 (6 bases). The CDR3 runs to 18 residues. Trimming cost V 2 bases and J 1 base, with 15 bases left between them. In germline, CDR1 is KGHSH, CDR2 LQKENI. CDR3 loop: CASSPTPGTPSGANVLTF. In nucleotides, the CDR3 is TGTGCCAGCTCACCAACTCCTGGGACACCTTCTGGGGCCAACGTCCTGACTTTC. Combining the CDR3 with reference TRBV18 and TRBJ2-6 gives the whole variable domain NAGVMQNPRHLVRRRGQEARLRCSPMKGHSHVYWYRQLPEEGLKFMVYLQKENIIDESGMPKERFSAEFPKEGPSILRIQQVVRGDSAAYFCASSPTPGTPSGANVLTFGAGSRLTVL.

This clonotype was seen at least ten times. The rearrangement joins TRBV10-3 to TRBJ2-1; 10 nucleotides match TRBD1. V shed 10 bases, J shed 6 bases, and the junction held 6 bases outside the gene matches. Germline V CDR1 and CDR2: ENHRY, SYGVKD. This CDR3 is built from 13 residues. CDR3 bases: TGTGCCACGGACAGGGGGATTCGCAATGAGCAGTTCTTC. Encoded protein: CATDRGIRNEQFF.

This clonotype is labeled as medium-sized (0.01 to 0.1%). The chain employs TRBV9 and TRBJ1-1; D is possibly TRBD1 (5 bases). V lost 0 bases, J lost 0 bases, and 6 bases lay in between. The CDR3 extends over 14 amino acids. CDR1 SGDLS and CDR2 YYNGEE come from the germline V gene. The CDR3 region has the DNA TGTGCCAGCAGCGTAGTGGGGGTGAACACTGAAGCTTTCTTT. Translation: CASSVVGVNTEAFF.

This clonotype is categorized as medium-sized. The CDR3 coding sequence is TGTGCCAGCAGTGAAGCGCAGACAGGGATAGAGACCCAGTACTTC. This encodes CASSEAQTGIETQYF. J is TRBJ2-5 and V is TRBV2, with TRBD1 matching over 7 bases. With V trimmed by 0 bases and J by 4 bases, 5 bases remained unmatched. The CDR3 consists of 15 residues. Germline-derived CDR1 and CDR2 are SNHLY and FYNNEI.

This clonotype is termed medium-sized. CDR3 bases: TGTGCCAGCAGTTACTCGTGGAGGAGCACAGATACGCAGTATTTT. Amino acid sequence: CASSYSWRSTDTQYF. V is TRBV6-5 and J is TRBJ2-3; D might be TRBD2 (5 bases). The CDR3 contains 15 residues. V lost 0 bases to trimming and J lost 0 bases, with 7 bases between them. CDR1 and CDR2 (germline): MNHEY, SVGAGI.

In this sample, this clonotype is large. The V and J genes are TRBV2 and TRBJ1-2; TRBD1 agrees at 10 bases. Germline loops: CDR1 SNHLY, CDR2 FYNNEI. The CDR3 has 14 residues. V dropped 1 base and J dropped 7; count of bases not matched to a gene: 3. CDR3 residues: CASSEEDRGPGYTF. The CDR3 nucleotides are TGTGCCAGCAGTGAAGAAGACAGGGGGCCTGGCTACACCTTC.

This clonotype counts as medium-sized. This chain uses TRBV30 with TRBJ2-3; D call uncertain. This CDR3 spans 13 amino acids. V lost 3 bases to trimming and J lost 1 base, with 8 bases between them. From germline, CDR1 is GTSNPN and CDR2 SVGIG (reference sequence). CDR3 DNA sequence: TGTGCCTGGAGCCTGCTCCGCACAGATACGCAGTATTTT. Encoded protein: CAWSLLRTDTQYF.

There are many counts of this clonotype. The chain carries TRBV3-1 and TRBJ2-6; D is unclear. The CDR3 length is 17 residues. Trimming pared 1 base from V and 0 bases from J, leaving 10 bases between. Germline loops: CDR1 LGHDT, CDR2 YNNKEL (reference sequence). CDR3 sequence: CASSQVPGFSGANVLTF. CDR3 bases: TGTGCCAGCAGCCAAGTCCCAGGCTTCTCTGGGGCCAACGTCCTGACTTTC.

By share, this clonotype ranks as medium-sized. The chain couples TRBV6-1 to TRBJ1-5; possibly TRBD1 for D (6 bases). The germline V and J ends were trimmed by 8 bases and 6 bases, with 14 bases remaining between them. CDR3 length equals 13 residues. Germline V gene lookup returns CDR1 MNHNS and CDR2 SASEGT. As DNA, the CDR3 is TGTGCCAGCCGGGGGGGGCAAGCTCAGCCCCAGCATTTT. Amino acids: CASRGGQAQPQHF.

By sample fraction, this clonotype is medium-sized. This chain connects TRBV12-3 or TRBV12-4 to TRBJ1-1; maybe TRBD1 (6 bases). The CDR3 has 13 amino acids. V shed 6 bases and J shed 5 bases, with 13 bases lying between them. CDR3 bases: TGTGCCAGCAGCCCAACAGGGAGGACTGAAGCTTTCTTT. It encodes CASSPTGRTEAFF.